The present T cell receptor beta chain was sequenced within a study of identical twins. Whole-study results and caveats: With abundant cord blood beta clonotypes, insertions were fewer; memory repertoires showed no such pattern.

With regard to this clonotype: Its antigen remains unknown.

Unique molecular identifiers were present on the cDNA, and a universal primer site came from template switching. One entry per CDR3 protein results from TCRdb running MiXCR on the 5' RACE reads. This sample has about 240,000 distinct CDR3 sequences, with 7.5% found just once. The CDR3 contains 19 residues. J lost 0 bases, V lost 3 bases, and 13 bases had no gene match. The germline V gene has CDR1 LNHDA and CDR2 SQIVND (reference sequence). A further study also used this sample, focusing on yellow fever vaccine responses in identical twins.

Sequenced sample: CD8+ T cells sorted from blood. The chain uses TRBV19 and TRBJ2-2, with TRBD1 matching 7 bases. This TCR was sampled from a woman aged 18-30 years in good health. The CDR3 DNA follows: TGTGCCAGTAGTATGGTATCGACAGGGACCTTATCGAACACCGGGGAGCTGTTTTTT. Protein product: CASSMVSTGTLSNTGELFF.